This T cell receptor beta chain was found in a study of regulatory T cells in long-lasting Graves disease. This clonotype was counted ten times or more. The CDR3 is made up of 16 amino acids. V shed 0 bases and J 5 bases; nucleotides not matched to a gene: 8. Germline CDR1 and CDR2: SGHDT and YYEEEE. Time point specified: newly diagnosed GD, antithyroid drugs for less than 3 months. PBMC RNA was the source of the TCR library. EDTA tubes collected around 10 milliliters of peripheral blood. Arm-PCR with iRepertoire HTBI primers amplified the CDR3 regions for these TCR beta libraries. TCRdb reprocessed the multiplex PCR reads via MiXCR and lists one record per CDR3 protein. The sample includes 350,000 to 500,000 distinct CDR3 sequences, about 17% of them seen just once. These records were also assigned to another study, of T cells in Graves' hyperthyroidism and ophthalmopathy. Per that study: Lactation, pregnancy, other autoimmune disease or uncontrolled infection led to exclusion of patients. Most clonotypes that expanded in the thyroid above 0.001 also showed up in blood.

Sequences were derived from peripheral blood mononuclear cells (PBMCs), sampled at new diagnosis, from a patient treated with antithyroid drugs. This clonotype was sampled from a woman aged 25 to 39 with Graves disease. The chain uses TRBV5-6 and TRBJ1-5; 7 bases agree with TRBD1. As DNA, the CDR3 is TGTGCCAGCAGCTTGGGGTGGGACAGTTGGGATCAGCCCCAGCATTTT. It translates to CASSLGWDSWDQPQHF.